Listed here is a single TCR beta chain. Researchers amplified the TCR beta CDR3 regions from RNA transcripts. Initially, a first-round RT-PCR of the TCR CDR3 employed the HTBI primer set. TCRdb redid the calling of the multiplex PCR reads with MiXCR, one entry per CDR3 protein. In the table there are 500,000 to 550,000 distinct CDR3 sequences, approximately 20% of which are singletons. The sample belongs to a study of T cells in Graves' hyperthyroidism and ophthalmopathy. The clonotype comes from a middle-aged man with Graves' ophthalmopathy. Sequenced material: blood.

DNA for the CDR3: TGTGCCAGCAGCCCGGGAGCGGGGACCACAGATACGCAGTATTTT. It yields the protein CASSPGAGTTDTQYF. V gene TRBV7-9 combines with J gene TRBJ2-3, with 7 bases identical to TRBD2. This CDR3 has 15 residues. Per germline, CDR1 SEHNR and CDR2 FQNEAQ (reference sequence). After removal of 5 bases from V and 2 bases from J, the junction contained 7 bases not matched to a gene.